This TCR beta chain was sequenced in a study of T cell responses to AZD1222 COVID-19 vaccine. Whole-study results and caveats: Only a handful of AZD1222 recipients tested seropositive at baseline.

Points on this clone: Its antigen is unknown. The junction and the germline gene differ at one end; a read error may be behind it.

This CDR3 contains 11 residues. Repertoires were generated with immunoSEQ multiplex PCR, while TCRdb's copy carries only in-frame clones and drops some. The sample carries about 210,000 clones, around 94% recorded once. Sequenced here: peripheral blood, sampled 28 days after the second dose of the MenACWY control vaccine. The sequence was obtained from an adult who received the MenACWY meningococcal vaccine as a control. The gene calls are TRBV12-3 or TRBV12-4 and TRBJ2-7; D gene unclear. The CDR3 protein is CASSIAYEQYF. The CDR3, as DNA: TGTGCCAGCAGTATAGCCTACGAGCAGTACTTC.